The entry that follows covers one T cell receptor beta chain sequence. CDR3 length: 15 amino acids. The V and J ends lost 5 bases and 4 bases respectively, with 16 bases between them. The germline V gene encodes CDR1 SEHNR and CDR2 FQNEAQ (reference sequence). The source of the sample is a study of blood T cell repertoires in COVID-19. As for the study in general: The United States, Italy and Spain were the sources of the acute and convalescent COVID-19 samples.

The authors' processing: Reference gene primer amplification in the assay estimated nucleated cell counts. The protocol was immunoSEQ multiplex PCR, while the TCRdb copy is restricted to in-frame clones and leaves out a portion. That table supplies the V and J calls and clone size; D and trimming were determined from the DNA. The sample consists of some 110,000 clones, around nine tenths of them appearing once. The sequence was collected from a man in his forties with acute or convalescent COVID-19. The chain employs TRBV7-9 and TRBJ2-3, with TRBD2 as a possible D gene (5 bases). The sequenced sample was peripheral blood. Written as DNA, the CDR3 is TGTGCCAGCAGCCTATCGGGGTTCGCGGCAGATACGCAGTATTTT. It codes for CASSLSGFAADTQYF.